This T cell receptor beta chain was captured in a study of T cells in Graves' hyperthyroidism and ophthalmopathy. General study points: Blood also contained most expanded thyroid clonotypes above 0.001. Ophthalmopathy and stable hyperthyroidism were separated by a 13 V-J model.

This clonotype appeared many times. Its matching antigen is unknown. Amplified TCR beta CDR3 regions derived from RNA transcripts. The HTBI primer set was used in a first-round RT-PCR of the TCR CDR3. TCRdb reanalysed the multiplex PCR reads using MiXCR and keeps one entry per CDR3 protein. The table records under 450,000 distinct CDR3 sequences, about 18% of them present only once. Thyroid ultrasound, orbital computed tomography, clinical symptoms, and serum thyroxine and TRAb underpinned diagnoses. Each 10 ml fresh peripheral blood draw supplied the PBMCs. This CDR3 has 14 amino acids. V trimming: 0 bases; J trimming: 1 base; junction bases outside the gene matches: 1. Germline V gives CDR1 DFQATT, CDR2 SNEGSKA (reference sequence).

The sequenced sample was blood. J is TRBJ2-3 and V is TRBV20-1; 7 bases are a match to TRBD2. The source is a woman under 40 with Graves' hyperthyroidism that later progressed to Graves' ophthalmopathy. This CDR3 reads CSARDTSGTDTQYF. DNA for the CDR3: TGCAGTGCTAGAGATACTAGCGGCACAGATACGCAGTATTTT.